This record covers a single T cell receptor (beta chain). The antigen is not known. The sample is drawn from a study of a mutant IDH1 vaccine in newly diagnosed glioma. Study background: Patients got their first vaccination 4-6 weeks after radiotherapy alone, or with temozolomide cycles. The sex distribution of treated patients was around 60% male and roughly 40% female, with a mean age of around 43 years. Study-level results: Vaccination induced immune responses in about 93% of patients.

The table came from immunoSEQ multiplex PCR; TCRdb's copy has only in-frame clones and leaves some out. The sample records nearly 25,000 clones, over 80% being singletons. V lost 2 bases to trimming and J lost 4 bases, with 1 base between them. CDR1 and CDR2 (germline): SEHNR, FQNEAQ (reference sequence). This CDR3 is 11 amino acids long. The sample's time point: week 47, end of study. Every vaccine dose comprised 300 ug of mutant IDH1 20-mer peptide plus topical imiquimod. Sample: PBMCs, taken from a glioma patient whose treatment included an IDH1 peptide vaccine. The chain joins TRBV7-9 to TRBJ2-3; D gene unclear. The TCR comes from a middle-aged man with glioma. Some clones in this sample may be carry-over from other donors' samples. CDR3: CASSLSDTQYF. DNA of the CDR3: TGTGCCAGCAGCTTATCAGATACGCAGTATTTT. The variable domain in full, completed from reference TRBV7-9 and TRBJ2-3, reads DTGVSQNPRHKITKRGQNVTFRCDPISEHNRLYWYRQTLGQGPEFLTYFQNEAQLEKSRLLSDRFSAERPKGSFSTLEIQRTEQGDSAMYLCASSLSDTQYFGPGTRLTVL.